One and the same sample provided the 14 T cell receptor beta chains below, sequenced in a study of shared clonotypes between healthy human individuals. The table came from immunoSEQ multiplex PCR; TCRdb's copy has only in-frame clones and leaves some out. The table shows some 2.3 million clones, with just over 90% occurring only once. The specimen was naive CD4+ T cells from PBMCs. Subset here: CD45RA+ positively selected. These receptors were obtained from a man younger than 30 in good health. Some clones in this sample may be carry-over from other donors' samples.

The rearrangement joins TRBV4-2 to TRBJ2-7, with a weak D call TRBD1 (6 bases). V was clipped by 0 bases and J by 6 bases, with 9 bases between them. The germline V gene has CDR1 LGHNA and CDR2 YNFKEQ. The length of the CDR3 is 13 residues. The CDR3 DNA sequence: TGTGCCAGCAGCCAAGACCCCAGGGGCGAGCAGTACTTC. Protein: CASSQDPRGEQYF.

This sequence joins TRBV9 and TRBJ2-5; 8 bases match TRBD2. The V segment lost 0 bases and the J segment 3 bases; nucleotides outside the gene matches: 4. Germline V CDR1 and CDR2: SGDLS, YYNGEE. This CDR3 contains 15 residues. CDR3 nucleotide sequence: TGTGCCAGCAGCGTAGAGGGGACTAGAAAAGAGACCCAGTACTTC. Amino acid sequence: CASSVEGTRKETQYF. Filled out from reference TRBV9 and TRBJ2-5, the complete variable domain reads DSGVTQTPKHLITATGQRVTLRCSPRSGDLSVYWYQQSLDQGLQFLIQYYNGEERAKGNILERFSAQQFPDLHSELNLSSLELGDSALYFCASSVEGTRKETQYFGPGTRLLVL.

To note about this clone: The same CDR3 can be traced to other DNA sequences in this sample. The CDR3 protein is CASSETQGRGYTF. The CDR3 DNA follows: TGTGCCAGCAGTGAAACCCAGGGTCGGGGCTACACCTTC. The chain uses TRBV6-1 and TRBJ1-2; a weak D match, TRBD1 (5 bases). The CDR3 is 13 residues long. The ends were cut back, 2 bases at V and 8 bases at J, with 12 bases in the middle. Germline-derived CDR1 and CDR2 are MNHNS and SASEGT.

The V and J genes are TRBV10-2 and TRBJ2-5; TRBD2 is a possible D gene (5 bases). Looked up from germline, CDR1 is WSHSY and CDR2 is SAAADI. The CDR3 length is 12 residues. V was clipped by 8 bases and J by 2 bases, with 9 bases between them. The DNA for the CDR3 is TGCGCCAGCTCGGGATCTCAAGAGACCCAGTACTTC. It translates to CASSGSQETQYF.

The rearrangement uses TRBV28 and TRBJ1-3; D is uncertain. The CDR3 covers 15 residues. V shed 6 bases and J shed 2 bases, with 14 bases lying between them. Germline V lookup: CDR1 MDHEN, CDR2 SYDVKM. The CDR3 loop is CASSLAHYAGNTIYF. In nucleotides, the CDR3 is TGTGCCAGCAGCTTAGCCCACTATGCTGGAAACACCATATATTTT.

The CDR3 spells CASTVGSPDTQYF. CDR3 sequence (DNA): TGTGCCAGCACTGTTGGTTCCCCAGATACGCAGTATTTT. The chain employs TRBV28 and TRBJ2-3, with no clear D. Germline V gives CDR1 MDHEN, CDR2 SYDVKM. CDR3 length equals 13 residues. The V end lost 7 bases, the J end lost 4 bases, and 12 bases lay between the germline ends.

The chain carries TRBV6-1 and TRBJ1-3; 7 nucleotides align to TRBD1. V shed 4 bases, J shed 4 bases, and the junction held 7 bases outside the gene matches. The germline CDR1 and CDR2 sequences are MNHNS and SASEGT. The CDR3 sequence is 15 residues long. Here the CDR3 DNA reads TGTGCCAGCAGTGCATACACAGGGGTAGGAAACACCATATATTTT. Protein sequence: CASSAYTGVGNTIYF.

This clone was detected once. The chain recombines TRBV28 with TRBJ2-6; tentative D call: TRBD2 (5 bases). The V end was cut by 3 bases, the J end by 4 bases, with 16 bases between. Germline V lookup: CDR1 MDHEN, CDR2 SYDVKM. This CDR3 region has 17 residues. This CDR3 reads CASSFPPTGNGANVLTF. CDR3 nucleotides: TGTGCCAGCAGTTTCCCTCCGACGGGGAACGGGGCCAACGTCCTGACTTTC.

J is TRBJ2-2 and V is TRBV28; D remains unclear. The CDR3 loop spans 15 amino acids. V lost 6 bases and J lost 6, with 17 bases in between. Germline V gives CDR1 MDHEN, CDR2 SYDVKM. CDR3 amino acids: CASRTTTLWSGELFF. In nucleotides, the CDR3 is TGTGCCAGCAGAACTACCACCCTCTGGTCCGGGGAGCTGTTTTTT.

The chain carries TRBV19 and TRBJ2-1; 8 bases fit TRBD2. J gave up 13 bases and V 9 bases, and 17 bases lay outside the gene matches. CDR1 and CDR2 from the germline V gene are LNHDA and SQIVND (reference sequence). The length of the CDR3 is 14 residues. The CDR3 loop is CASHPSRGGNDQFF. The CDR3 bases are TGTGCCAGCCACCCATCTCGCGGGGGGAACGACCAGTTCTTC.

V and J are TRBV5-1 and TRBJ2-2; D might be TRBD2 (6 bases). The CDR3 loop spans 15 amino acids. Per the germline V gene, CDR1 is SGHRS and CDR2 is YFSETQ. V lost 3 bases to trimming and J lost 7 bases, with 16 bases between them. CDR3 amino acids: CASSSSGLRGGELFF. The CDR3 nucleotides are TGCGCCAGCAGCTCATCGGGACTTCGAGGCGGGGAGCTGTTTTTT.

The CDR3 DNA reads as TGTGCCAGCAGCCAAGGCTTGACTAGCGGGGGGCGGTACAATGAGCAGTTCTTC. Protein: CASSQGLTSGGRYNEQFF. The chain couples TRBV4-2 to TRBJ2-1, with TRBD2 identical over 13 bases. The CDR3 loop spans 18 amino acids. V was pared by 1 base and J by 4 bases, with 7 bases of the junction left unmatched. CDR1 and CDR2 (germline): LGHNA, YNFKEQ.

V gene TRBV9 combines with J gene TRBJ2-3; D call uncertain. The V and J ends lost 2 bases and 4 bases respectively, with 17 bases between them. From germline, CDR1 is SGDLS and CDR2 YYNGEE. CDR3 size: 16 residues. CDR3 region: CASSVRSGVVADTQYF. The CDR3 DNA reads as TGTGCCAGCAGCGTTAGGTCTGGGGTGGTCGCAGATACGCAGTATTTT.

CDR3 DNA: TGCGCCAGCAGCATCTACGGGACAGGGAGCAAGGGGGAGCAGTTCTTC. Its translation: CASSIYGTGSKGEQFF. V is TRBV5-1 and J is TRBJ2-1; TRBD1 agrees at 9 bases. Germline CDR1 SGHRS, CDR2 YFSETQ. Trimming took 4 bases from V and 10 from J; bases not matched to a gene: 15. This CDR3 comprises 16 residues.